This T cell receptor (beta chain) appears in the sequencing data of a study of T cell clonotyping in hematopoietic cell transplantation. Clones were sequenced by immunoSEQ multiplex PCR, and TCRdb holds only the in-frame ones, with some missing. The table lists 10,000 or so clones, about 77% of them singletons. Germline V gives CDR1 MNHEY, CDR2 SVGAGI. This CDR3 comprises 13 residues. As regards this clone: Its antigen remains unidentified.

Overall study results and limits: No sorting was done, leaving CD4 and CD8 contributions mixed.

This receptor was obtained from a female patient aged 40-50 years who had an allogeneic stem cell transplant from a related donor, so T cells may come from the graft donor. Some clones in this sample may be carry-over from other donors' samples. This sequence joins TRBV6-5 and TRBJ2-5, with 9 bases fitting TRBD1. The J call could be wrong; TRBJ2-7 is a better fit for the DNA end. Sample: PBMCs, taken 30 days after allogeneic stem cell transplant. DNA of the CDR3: TGTGCCAGCAGGTCGGGACAGGGAAACGAGCAGTACTTC. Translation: CASRSGQGNEQYF.